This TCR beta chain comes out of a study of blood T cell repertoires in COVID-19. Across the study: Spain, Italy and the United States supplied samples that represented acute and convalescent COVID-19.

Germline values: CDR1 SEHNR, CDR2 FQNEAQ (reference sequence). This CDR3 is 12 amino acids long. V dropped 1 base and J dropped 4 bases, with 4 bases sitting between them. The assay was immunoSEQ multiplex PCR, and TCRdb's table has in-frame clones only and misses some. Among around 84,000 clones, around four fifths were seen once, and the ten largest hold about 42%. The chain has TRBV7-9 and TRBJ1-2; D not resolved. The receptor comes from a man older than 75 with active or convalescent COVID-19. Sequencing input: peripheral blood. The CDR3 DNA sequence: TGTGCCAGCAGCTTAGTATCCTATGGCTACACCTTC. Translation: CASSLVSYGYTF.